Here is one T cell receptor beta chain with its context. This record belongs to a study of monozygotic twins with inflammatory bowel disease. TCRdb re-called the 5' RACE reads and catalogs CDR3 proteins one per entry, DNA excluded. Its table lists around 400,000 distinct CDR3 sequences. CDR1 and CDR2 (germline): SGHKS, YYEKEE (reference sequence). The CDR3 totals 16 residues. This sequence originates from a human donor with ulcerative colitis or Crohn's disease, or a healthy co-twin of an affected twin (not recorded which). The sequencing input was blood. The rearrangement joins TRBV5-5 to TRBJ2-3; checking the TCRdb D call of TRBD1 is not possible without DNA. The CDR3 here is CASSLAGQGSTDTQYF.